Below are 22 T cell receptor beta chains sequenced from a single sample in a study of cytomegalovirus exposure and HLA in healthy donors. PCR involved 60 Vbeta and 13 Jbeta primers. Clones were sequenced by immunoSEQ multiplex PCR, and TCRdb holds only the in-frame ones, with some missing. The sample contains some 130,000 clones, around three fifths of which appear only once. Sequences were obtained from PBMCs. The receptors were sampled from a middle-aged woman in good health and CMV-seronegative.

This CDR3 reads CASSEGGGGPGEETQYF. The CDR3 region has the DNA TGTGCCAGCAGTGAAGGGGGCGGGGGGCCGGGTGAGGAGACCCAGTACTTC. This rearrangement joins TRBV2 to TRBJ2-5, with 8 bases matching TRBD2. CDR3 size: 17 residues. Germline V lookup: CDR1 SNHLY, CDR2 FYNNEI. J lost 5 bases, V lost 1 base, and 12 bases had no gene match.

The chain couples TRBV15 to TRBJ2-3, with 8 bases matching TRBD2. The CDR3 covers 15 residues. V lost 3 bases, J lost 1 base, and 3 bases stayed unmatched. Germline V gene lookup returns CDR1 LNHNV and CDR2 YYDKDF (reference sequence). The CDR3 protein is CATSSVRGGTDTQYF. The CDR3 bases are TGTGCCACCAGCAGTGTGCGGGGGGGCACAGATACGCAGTATTTT.

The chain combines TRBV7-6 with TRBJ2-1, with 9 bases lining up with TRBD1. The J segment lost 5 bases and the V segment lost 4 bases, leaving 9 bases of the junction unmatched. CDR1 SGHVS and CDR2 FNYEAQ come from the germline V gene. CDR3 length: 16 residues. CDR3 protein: CASSSGGTGIDNEQFF. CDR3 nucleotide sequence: TGTGCCAGCAGCTCCGGCGGGACAGGGATCGACAATGAGCAGTTCTTC.

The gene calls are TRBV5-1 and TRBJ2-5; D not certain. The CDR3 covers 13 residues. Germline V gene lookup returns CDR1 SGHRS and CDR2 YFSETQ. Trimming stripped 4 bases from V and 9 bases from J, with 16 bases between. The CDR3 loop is CASSRRITAAQYF. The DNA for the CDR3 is TGCGCCAGCAGCAGAAGGATTACGGCGGCCCAGTACTTC.

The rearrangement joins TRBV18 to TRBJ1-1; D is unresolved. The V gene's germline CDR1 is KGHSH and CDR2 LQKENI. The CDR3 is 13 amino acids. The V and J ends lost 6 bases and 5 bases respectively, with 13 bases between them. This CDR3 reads CASSREGITEAFF. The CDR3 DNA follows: TGTGCCAGCTCCCGGGAAGGGATAACTGAAGCTTTCTTT.

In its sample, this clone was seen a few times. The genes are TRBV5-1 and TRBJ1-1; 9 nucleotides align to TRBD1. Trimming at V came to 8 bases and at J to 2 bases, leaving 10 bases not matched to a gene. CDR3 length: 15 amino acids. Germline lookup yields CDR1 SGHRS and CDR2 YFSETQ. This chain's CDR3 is CASSTQGQGNTEAFF. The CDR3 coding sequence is TGCGCCAGTTCCACCCAGGGACAGGGAAACACTGAAGCTTTCTTT.

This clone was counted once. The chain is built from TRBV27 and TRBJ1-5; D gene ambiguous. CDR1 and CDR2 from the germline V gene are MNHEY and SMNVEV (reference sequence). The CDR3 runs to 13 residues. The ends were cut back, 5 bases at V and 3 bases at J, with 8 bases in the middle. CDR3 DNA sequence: TGTGCCAGCAGTCCAACTTTCAATCAGCCCCAGCATTTT. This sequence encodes CASSPTFNQPQHF.

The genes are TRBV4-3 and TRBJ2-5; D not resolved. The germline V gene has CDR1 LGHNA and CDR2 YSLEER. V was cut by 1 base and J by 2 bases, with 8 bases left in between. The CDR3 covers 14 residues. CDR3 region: CASSQGHIQETQYF. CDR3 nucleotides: TGCGCCAGCAGCCAAGGTCACATACAAGAGACCCAGTACTTC.

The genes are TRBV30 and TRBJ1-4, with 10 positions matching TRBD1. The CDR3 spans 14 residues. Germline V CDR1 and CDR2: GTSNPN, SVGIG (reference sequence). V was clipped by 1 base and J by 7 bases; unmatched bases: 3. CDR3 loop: CAWSGGQGIEKLFF. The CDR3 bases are TGTGCCTGGAGTGGGGGACAGGGGATTGAAAAACTGTTTTTT.

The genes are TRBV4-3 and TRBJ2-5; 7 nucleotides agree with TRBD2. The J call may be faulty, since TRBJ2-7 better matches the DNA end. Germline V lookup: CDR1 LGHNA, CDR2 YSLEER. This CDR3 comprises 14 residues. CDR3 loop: CASSLKGGTYEQYF. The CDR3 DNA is TGCGCCAGCAGCCTTAAGGGAGGGACCTACGAGCAGTACTTC.

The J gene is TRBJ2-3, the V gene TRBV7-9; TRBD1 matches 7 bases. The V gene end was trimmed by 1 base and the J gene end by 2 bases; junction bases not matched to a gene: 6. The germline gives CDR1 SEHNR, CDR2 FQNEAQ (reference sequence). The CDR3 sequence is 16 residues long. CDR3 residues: CASSLGQGEYTDTQYF. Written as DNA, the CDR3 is TGTGCCAGCAGCTTAGGGCAGGGGGAATACACAGATACGCAGTATTTT. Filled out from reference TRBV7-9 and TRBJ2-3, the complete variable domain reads DTGVSQNPRHKITKRGQNVTFRCDPISEHNRLYWYRQTLGQGPEFLTYFQNEAQLEKSRLLSDRFSAERPKGSFSTLEIQRTEQGDSAMYLCASSLGQGEYTDTQYFGPGTRLTVL.

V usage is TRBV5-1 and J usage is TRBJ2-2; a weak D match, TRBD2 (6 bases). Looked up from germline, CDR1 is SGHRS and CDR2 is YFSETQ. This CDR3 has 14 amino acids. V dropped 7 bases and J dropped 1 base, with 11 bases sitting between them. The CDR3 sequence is CASRTGGNTGELFF. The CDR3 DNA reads TGCGCCAGCCGGACCGGGGGGAACACCGGGGAGCTGTTTTTT.

CDR3 in amino acids: CASKSPQSTLHF. Here the CDR3 DNA reads TGTGCCAGTAAGTCCCCACAGTCAACCCTCCACTTT. The V gene is TRBV19, the J gene TRBJ1-6, with no clear D. This CDR3 has 12 amino acids. Germline CDR1 LNHDA, CDR2 SQIVND (reference sequence). Deletions cut 7 bases from V and 14 bases from J, with 15 bases between.

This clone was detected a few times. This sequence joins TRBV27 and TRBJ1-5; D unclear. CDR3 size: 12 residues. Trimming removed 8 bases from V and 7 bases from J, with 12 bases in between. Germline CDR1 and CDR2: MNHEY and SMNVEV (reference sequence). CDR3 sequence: CASGEFSQPQHF. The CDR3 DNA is TGTGCCAGCGGGGAGTTTTCCCAGCCCCAGCATTTT.

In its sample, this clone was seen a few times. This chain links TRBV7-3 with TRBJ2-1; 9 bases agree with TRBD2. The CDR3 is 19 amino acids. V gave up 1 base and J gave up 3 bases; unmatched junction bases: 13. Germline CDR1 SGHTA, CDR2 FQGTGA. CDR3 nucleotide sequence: TGTGCCAGCAGCTTAAAGGTTTCTTTAGCGGGGGACCTCTACAATGAGCAGTTCTTC. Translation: CASSLKVSLAGDLYNEQFF. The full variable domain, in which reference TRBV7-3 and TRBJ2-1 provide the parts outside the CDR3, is GAGVSQTPSNKVTEKGKYVELRCDPISGHTALYWYRQSLGQGPEFLIYFQGTGAADDSGLPNDRFFAVRPEGSVSTLKIQRTERGDSAVYLCASSLKVSLAGDLYNEQFFGPGTRLTVL.

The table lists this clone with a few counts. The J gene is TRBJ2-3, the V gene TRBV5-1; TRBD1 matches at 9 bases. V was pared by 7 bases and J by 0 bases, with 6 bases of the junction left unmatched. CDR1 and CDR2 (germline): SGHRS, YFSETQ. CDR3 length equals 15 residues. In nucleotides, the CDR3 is TGCGCCAGCGGGGGCGGACAGGGGAGCACAGATACGCAGTATTTT. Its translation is CASGGGQGSTDTQYF.

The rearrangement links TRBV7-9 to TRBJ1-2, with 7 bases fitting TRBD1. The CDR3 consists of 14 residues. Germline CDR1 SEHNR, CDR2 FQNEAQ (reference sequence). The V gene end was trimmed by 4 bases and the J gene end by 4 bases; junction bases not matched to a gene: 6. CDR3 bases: TGTGCCAGCAGCTCCGGGACAGCTTTCTATGGCTACACCTTC. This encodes CASSSGTAFYGYTF.

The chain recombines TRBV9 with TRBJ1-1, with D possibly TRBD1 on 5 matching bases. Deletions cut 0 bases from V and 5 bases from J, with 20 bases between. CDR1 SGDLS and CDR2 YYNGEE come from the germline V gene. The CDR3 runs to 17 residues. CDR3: CASSVGMWGGVGTEAFF. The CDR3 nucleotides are TGTGCCAGCAGCGTAGGAATGTGGGGGGGAGTGGGGACTGAAGCTTTCTTT.

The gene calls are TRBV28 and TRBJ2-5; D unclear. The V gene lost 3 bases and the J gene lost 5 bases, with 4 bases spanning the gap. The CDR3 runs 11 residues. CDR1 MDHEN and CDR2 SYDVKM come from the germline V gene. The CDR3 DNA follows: TGTGCCAGCAGTTTTGAGGAGACCCAGTACTTC. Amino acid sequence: CASSFEETQYF.

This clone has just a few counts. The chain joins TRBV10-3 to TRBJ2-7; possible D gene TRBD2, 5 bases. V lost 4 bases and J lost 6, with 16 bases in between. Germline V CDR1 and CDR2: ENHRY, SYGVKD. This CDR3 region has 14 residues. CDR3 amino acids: CAISVCPGGCEQYF. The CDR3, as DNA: TGTGCCATCAGTGTATGCCCCGGCGGGTGCGAGCAGTACTTC.

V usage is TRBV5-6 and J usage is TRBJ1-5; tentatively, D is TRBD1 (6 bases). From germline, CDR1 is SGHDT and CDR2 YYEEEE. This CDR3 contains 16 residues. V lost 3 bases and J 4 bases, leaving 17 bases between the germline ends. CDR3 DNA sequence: TGTGCCAGCAGCTCCTCCGCTTGGACAGCAAATCAGCCCCAGCATTTT. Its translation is CASSSSAWTANQPQHF. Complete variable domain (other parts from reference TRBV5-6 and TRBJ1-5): DAGVTQSPTHLIKTRGQQVTLRCSPKSGHDTVSWYQQALGQGPQFIFQYYEEEERQRGNFPDRFSGHQFPNYSSELNVNALLLGDSALYLCASSSSAWTANQPQHFGDGTRLSIL.

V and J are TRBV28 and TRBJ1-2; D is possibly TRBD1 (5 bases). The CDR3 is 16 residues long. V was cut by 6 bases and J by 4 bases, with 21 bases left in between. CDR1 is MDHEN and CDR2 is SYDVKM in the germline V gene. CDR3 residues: CASRAIDGGGSYGYTF. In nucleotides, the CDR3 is TGTGCCAGCAGAGCAATAGACGGGGGGGGTTCCTATGGCTACACCTTC.